This T cell receptor beta chain derives from a study of cytomegalovirus exposure and HLA in healthy donors. It was with 60 Vbeta and 13 Jbeta primers that the PCR ran. TCRdb keeps only in-frame clones here, not all; method: immunoSEQ multiplex PCR. The sample has approximately 140,000 clones, 55% to 80% seen once; the top ten hold roughly 7%. This clone was recorded a few times. This CDR3 spans 16 amino acids. The V gene end was trimmed by 0 bases and the J gene end by 7 bases; junction bases not matched to a gene: 8. Germline CDR1 is MGHRA and CDR2 is YSYEKL. V is TRBV4-1 and J is TRBJ2-3, with TRBD2 identical over 9 bases. This receptor was identified in a woman aged 60-70 years in good health and CMV-seropositive. Sequences were obtained from PBMCs. The CDR3 nucleotides read TGCGCCAGCAGCCAAGAGAGTAGCGGGAGAGGGTATACGCAGTATTTT. It encodes CASSQESSGRGYTQYF.